This T cell receptor beta chain was sequenced in a study of T-cell memory formation after mild COVID-19. From the 5' RACE reads, TCRdb called clonotypes with MiXCR, one entry per CDR3 protein. The data hold about 360,000 distinct CDR3 sequences, with 13% observed a single time. V was trimmed by 5 bases and J by 3 bases, leaving 12 bases between them. Germline CDR1 is DFQATT and CDR2 is SNEGSKA (reference sequence). CDR3 size: 13 residues. The chain couples TRBV20-1 to TRBJ2-3, with a possible D match to TRBD1 (6 bases). The TCR was taken from a man between 18 and 29 years old who had mild COVID-19 (a few samples of this study predate the infection). Cell type and time point are not known. The sequenced material came from PBMCs or a T cell subset sorted from them (not recorded which). Here the CDR3 reads CSAGTPGTDTQYF. For the CDR3, the DNA is TGCAGTGCTGGGACACCTGGGACAGATACGCAGTATTTT.